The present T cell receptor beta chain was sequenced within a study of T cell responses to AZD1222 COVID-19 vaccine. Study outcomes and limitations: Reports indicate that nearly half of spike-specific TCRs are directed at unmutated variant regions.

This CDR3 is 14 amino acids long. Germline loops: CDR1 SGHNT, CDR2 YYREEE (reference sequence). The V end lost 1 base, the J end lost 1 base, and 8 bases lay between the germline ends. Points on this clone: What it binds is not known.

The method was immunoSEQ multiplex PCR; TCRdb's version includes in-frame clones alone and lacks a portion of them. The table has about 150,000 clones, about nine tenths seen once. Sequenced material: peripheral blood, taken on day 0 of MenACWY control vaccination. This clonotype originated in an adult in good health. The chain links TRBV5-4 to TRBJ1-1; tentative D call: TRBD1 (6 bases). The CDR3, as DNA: TGTGCCAGCAGCTTGTCCAGGGGGAACACTGAAGCTTTCTTT. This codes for CASSLSRGNTEAFF.